Following are 7 T cell receptor beta chains from one sample sequenced in a study of blood T cell repertoires in COVID-19. TCRdb keeps only in-frame clones here, not all; method: immunoSEQ multiplex PCR. The table includes 140,000 or so clones, around 86% detected once. What was sequenced was peripheral blood. The receptor source for this set is a human donor in a cohort sampled during active COVID-19.

CDR3 nucleotide sequence: TGTGCCAGTAGTATAGGCAGGCGGGATGAGCAGTTCTTC. This translates into CASSIGRRDEQFF. The chain recombines TRBV19 with TRBJ2-1, with a tentative D call TRBD2 (5 bases). V lost 1 base and J 8 bases, leaving 9 bases between the germline ends. Germline CDR1 is LNHDA and CDR2 is SQIVND (reference sequence). This CDR3 has 13 residues.

A few counts support this clone. The chain employs TRBV7-2 and TRBJ1-2, with 8 bases aligning to TRBD1. CDR3 length equals 13 residues. V shed 5 bases and J 3 bases; nucleotides not matched to a gene: 2. Per germline, CDR1 SGHTA and CDR2 FQGNSA. Written as DNA, the CDR3 is TGTGCCAGCAGCCCGGGACAGGACTATGGCTACACCTTC. Translated, it gives CASSPGQDYGYTF. Combining the CDR3 with reference TRBV7-2 and TRBJ1-2 gives the whole variable domain GAGVSQSPSNKVTEKGKDVELRCDPISGHTALYWYRQSLGQGLEFLIYFQGNSAPDKSGLPSDRFSAERTGGSVSTLTIQRTQQEDSAVYLCASSPGQDYGYTFGSGTRLTVV.

The chain is built from TRBV3-1 (or the pseudogene TRBV3-2) and TRBJ2-2; 12 nucleotides line up with TRBD2. This CDR3 has 18 amino acids. The V segment lost 1 base and the J segment 7 bases; nucleotides outside the gene matches: 10. Per germline, CDR1 LGHDT and CDR2 YNNKEL (reference sequence). The CDR3 loop is CASSQGQLAGGPGGELFF. The CDR3 region has the DNA TGTGCCAGCAGCCAAGGGCAGCTAGCGGGAGGGCCTGGCGGGGAGCTGTTTTTT.

This sequence joins TRBV27 and TRBJ1-2; perhaps TRBD1 as D (6 bases). With 2 bases removed from V and 4 bases from J, the gap between germline ends came to 8 bases. Germline V gene sequence: CDR1 MNHEY, CDR2 SMNVEV (reference sequence). The CDR3 contains 13 residues. CDR3 sequence (DNA): TGTGCCAGCAGTTTAAGGGGGAGCTATGGCTACACCTTC. This gives the protein CASSLRGSYGYTF.

The chain is built from TRBV10-3 and TRBJ2-1; the match to TRBD2 covers 7 bases. Losses at the gene ends were 5 bases for V and 4 bases for J; bases not matched to a gene: 11. Germline V gene sequence: CDR1 ENHRY, CDR2 SYGVKD. There are 16 residues in the CDR3. The DNA of the CDR3 is TGTGCCATCAGTAAGGCTGGCGGGAGAGGGTACAATGAGCAGTTCTTC. This sequence encodes CAISKAGGRGYNEQFF.

Concerning this clone itself: Because the CDR3's place on the DNA is in doubt, the DNA is left out and the CDR3 is given as listed by TCRdb. The chain's CDR3 is CASSSSTGTMNTEAFF. V usage is TRBV28 and J usage is TRBJ1-1; the table's D gene call, TRBD1, was not cross checked with the DNA. Termini included, the CDR3 measures 16 amino acids. Looked up from germline, CDR1 is MDHEN and CDR2 is SYDVKM.

V is TRBV28 and J is TRBJ1-1, with D unclear. The germline V gene has CDR1 MDHEN and CDR2 SYDVKM. This CDR3 comprises 16 residues. V was clipped by 4 bases and J by 0 bases, with 15 bases between them. Written as DNA, the CDR3 is TGTGCCAGCAGTTCCCTGGTCGACACTTTGAACACTGAAGCTTTCTTT. Translation: CASSSLVDTLNTEAFF. Based on the CDR3 plus reference TRBV28 and TRBJ1-1, the full variable domain is DVKVTQSSRYLVKRTGEKVFLECVQDMDHENMFWYRQDPGLGLRLIYFSYDVKMKEKGDIPEGYSVSREKKERFSLILESASTNQTSMYLCASSSLVDTLNTEAFFGQGTRLTVV.